These 28 T cell receptor beta chains share one sample of origin, sequenced in a study of cytomegalovirus exposure and HLA in healthy donors. Primers: 60 Vbeta forward and 13 Jbeta reverse. The data were produced by immunoSEQ multiplex PCR, yet TCRdb's version contains in-frame clones alone and is incomplete. The sample has approximately 210,000 clones, about 80% seen once. Sequencing used PBMCs. The receptors stem from a male donor in good health and CMV-seronegative.

This clone was seen a few times. The J gene is TRBJ2-3, the V gene TRBV4-1; 7 nucleotides line up with TRBD1. Germline V lookup: CDR1 MGHRA, CDR2 YSYEKL. CDR3 length: 16 amino acids. J was trimmed by 6 bases and V by 2 bases; bases with no gene match: 11. As DNA, the CDR3 is TGCGCCAGCAGCCAAAAGGAGACAGGGCCCTTTGATACGCAGTATTTT. Translating gives CASSQKETGPFDTQYF.

The gene calls are TRBV5-6 and TRBJ2-2, with TRBD2 matching over 7 bases. With 4 bases clipped from V and 7 bases from J, the junction kept 4 bases outside the gene matches. The CDR3 is 13 amino acids. Germline CDR1 is SGHDT and CDR2 is YYEEEE. The CDR3, as DNA: TGTGCCAGCAGCCCCCGGACTAGCGGGGAGCTGTTTTTT. Protein sequence: CASSPRTSGELFF.

The sample holds a few counts of this clone. The J gene is TRBJ2-5, the V gene TRBV5-1; a possible D gene is TRBD1 (5 bases). The CDR3 length is 14 residues. Trimming shortened V by 0 bases and J by 3 bases, and 9 bases separated the two germline ends. Germline V gene data show CDR1 as SGHRS and CDR2 as YFSETQ. The CDR3 sequence: CASSLGQPKETQYF. The DNA for the CDR3 is TGCGCCAGCAGCTTGGGACAGCCAAAAGAGACCCAGTACTTC.

The chain employs TRBV19 and TRBJ1-4; 7 positions agree with TRBD1. Germline V gene data show CDR1 as LNHDA and CDR2 as SQIVND (reference sequence). Trimming cost V 6 bases and J 8 bases; bases outside gene matches: 12. The CDR3 is made up of 15 amino acids. In DNA form, the CDR3 reads TGTGCCAGTAGCCCCCGTGGGACAGCAGAAGAAAAACTGTTTTTT. This gives the protein CASSPRGTAEEKLFF.

The CDR3 here is CASSLQGYPYEQYF. The DNA of the CDR3 is TGTGCCAGCAGCTTGCAGGGGTACCCCTACGAGCAGTACTTC. The V call is TRBV5-6, the J call TRBJ2-7, with a tentative D call TRBD1 (6 bases). The CDR3 is made up of 14 amino acids. Germline assignment: CDR1 SGHDT and CDR2 YYEEEE. V gave up 1 base and J gave up 2 bases, with 10 bases separating them. The whole variable domain, filled in from reference TRBV5-6 and TRBJ2-7, reads DAGVTQSPTHLIKTRGQQVTLRCSPKSGHDTVSWYQQALGQGPQFIFQYYEEEERQRGNFPDRFSGHQFPNYSSELNVNALLLGDSALYLCASSLQGYPYEQYFGPGTRLTVT.

The table lists this clone with a few counts. V usage is TRBV11-3 and J usage is TRBJ2-1; 10 nucleotides align to TRBD2. After removal of 6 bases from V and 9 bases from J, the junction contained 14 bases not matched to a gene. The germline gives CDR1 SGHNT, CDR2 YENEEA. CDR3 length equals 16 residues. The chain's CDR3 is CASRTSGLGGSGEQFF. The CDR3 DNA reads as TGTGCCAGCAGGACTAGCGGGTTAGGGGGGTCGGGTGAGCAGTTCTTC.

V is TRBV27 and J is TRBJ2-6; 7 bases map to TRBD1. CDR1 is MNHEY, CDR2 SMNVEV, per germline (reference sequence). With V trimmed by 5 bases and J by 1 base, 17 bases remained unmatched. The CDR3 runs 20 residues. CDR3 sequence: CASSPGNRQGRGSGANVLTF. The CDR3, as DNA: TGTGCCAGCAGTCCAGGAAACCGACAGGGTAGGGGGTCTGGGGCCAACGTCCTGACTTTC.

The chain carries TRBV4-1 and TRBJ1-6, with D tentatively TRBD1 (6 bases). The germline gives CDR1 MGHRA, CDR2 YSYEKL. V was clipped by 0 bases and J by 2 bases, with 14 bases between them. CDR3 length: 18 residues. Written as DNA, the CDR3 is TGCGCCAGCAGCCAAGATAAAGGGGGAACAACCTATAATTCACCCCTCCACTTT. It is translated as CASSQDKGGTTYNSPLHF.

J is TRBJ2-3 and V is TRBV4-1; D unresolved. Trimming stripped 3 bases from V and 0 bases from J, with 7 bases between. Germline V gene sequence: CDR1 MGHRA, CDR2 YSYEKL. The CDR3 is 14 residues long. In nucleotides, the CDR3 is TGCGCCAGCAGCCAGGAGCTCAGCACAGATACGCAGTATTTT. Translation: CASSQELSTDTQYF.

The chain recombines TRBV6-1 with TRBJ2-7; TRBD2 is a possible D gene (5 bases). The ends were cut back, 0 bases at V and 3 bases at J, with 9 bases in the middle. Looked up from germline, CDR1 is MNHNS and CDR2 is SASEGT. The CDR3 spans 14 residues. The CDR3 protein is CASSEAPGIYEQYF. The CDR3 DNA reads TGTGCCAGCAGTGAAGCTCCGGGGATCTACGAGCAGTACTTC.

V usage is TRBV7-3 and J usage is TRBJ2-1; weak D call: TRBD2 (6 bases). The germline gives CDR1 SGHTA, CDR2 FQGTGA. Trimming stripped 2 bases from V and 4 bases from J, with 9 bases between. This CDR3 contains 14 residues. CDR3 sequence reads: CASSLPGEYNEQFF. The CDR3 DNA reads as TGTGCCAGCAGCTTACCGGGGGAGTACAATGAGCAGTTCTTC.

The rearrangement uses TRBV9 and TRBJ2-6, with TRBD1 matching over 7 bases. V shed 3 bases, J shed 0 bases, and the junction held 6 bases outside the gene matches. Germline-derived CDR1 and CDR2 are SGDLS and YYNGEE. The CDR3 is 17 residues long. The CDR3 bases are TGTGCCAGCAGCGGTCAACAGGGGATCTCTGGGGCCAACGTCCTGACTTTC. This encodes CASSGQQGISGANVLTF.

A few counts support this clone. J is TRBJ2-3 and V is TRBV6-4; no clear D. V was shortened by 4 bases and J by 3 bases, with 8 bases between the two germline ends. Germline CDR1 reads MRHNA; CDR2 reads SNTAGT. There are 13 residues in the CDR3. The chain's CDR3 is CASSATPTDTQYF. DNA of the CDR3: TGTGCCAGCAGTGCGACTCCTACAGATACGCAGTATTTT.

This CDR3 is CAISEGTVYNEQFF. Here the CDR3 DNA reads TGTGCCATCAGTGAGGGGACAGTCTACAATGAGCAGTTCTTC. V gene TRBV10-3 combines with J gene TRBJ2-1; 7 bases match TRBD1. V was clipped by 2 bases and J by 3 bases; unmatched bases: 1. CDR1 is ENHRY, CDR2 SYGVKD, per germline. CDR3 length: 14 amino acids.

The chain couples TRBV6-4 to TRBJ2-1; 8 bases are a match to TRBD2. From germline, CDR1 is MRHNA and CDR2 SNTAGT. This CDR3 comprises 15 residues. The V segment lost 1 base and the J segment 3 bases; nucleotides outside the gene matches: 2. CDR3 amino acids: CASSDYLAGYNEQFF. CDR3 coding DNA: TGTGCCAGCAGTGACTATCTAGCGGGCTACAATGAGCAGTTCTTC.

This chain connects TRBV5-6 to TRBJ2-1, with 12 positions matching TRBD2. Germline assignment: CDR1 SGHDT and CDR2 YYEEEE. CDR3 size: 13 residues. Trimming at V came to 1 base and at J to 15 bases, leaving 5 bases not matched to a gene. The CDR3 here is CASSLSSGGVRFF. The CDR3 nucleotides are TGTGCCAGCAGCTTGTCTAGCGGGGGGGTGCGGTTCTTC. Complete variable domain (other parts from reference TRBV5-6 and TRBJ2-1): DAGVTQSPTHLIKTRGQQVTLRCSPKSGHDTVSWYQQALGQGPQFIFQYYEEEERQRGNFPDRFSGHQFPNYSSELNVNALLLGDSALYLCASSLSSGGVRFFGPGTRLTVL.

The table lists this clone with a few counts. This chain links TRBV19 with TRBJ2-2, with a possible D match to TRBD2 (6 bases). Germline-derived CDR1 and CDR2 are LNHDA and SQIVND (reference sequence). The CDR3 sequence is 16 residues long. Trimming stripped 9 bases from V and 5 bases from J, with 22 bases between. The CDR3 loop is CASSPNPGGATGELFF. In nucleotides, the CDR3 is TGTGCCAGCAGCCCGAACCCTGGAGGGGCAACCGGGGAGCTGTTTTTT.

The rearrangement joins TRBV13 to TRBJ2-3, with 11 bases identical to TRBD2. This CDR3 has 17 residues. With V trimmed by 7 bases and J by 1 base, 10 bases remained unmatched. Germline values: CDR1 PRHDT, CDR2 FYEKMQ (reference sequence). The CDR3 is CASNPLAGGRGTDTQYF. DNA of the CDR3: TGTGCCAGCAATCCGCTAGCGGGGGGCCGAGGCACAGATACGCAGTATTTT.

CDR3 DNA: TGTGCCAGCAGTTTGTTGGCCGAGCCCCAGCATTTT. Its translation is CASSLLAEPQHF. The rearrangement links TRBV28 to TRBJ1-5, with D unclear. The CDR3 spans 12 residues. CDR1 MDHEN and CDR2 SYDVKM come from the germline V gene. Between the trimmed V and J ends, which lost 3 bases and 8 bases, there was a span of 8 bases.

The chain has TRBV4-2 and TRBJ2-1; D is possibly TRBD1 (6 bases). V was shortened by 0 bases and J by 4 bases, with 16 bases between the two germline ends. Per the germline V gene, CDR1 is LGHNA and CDR2 is YNFKEQ. This CDR3 is built from 17 residues. The CDR3 loop is CASSQDLGATSYNEQFF. The CDR3 nucleotides read TGTGCCAGCAGCCAAGATCTGGGGGCCACAAGTTACAATGAGCAGTTCTTC.

This clone appeared a few times. At the DNA level, this CDR3 is encoded by other sequences in the same sample as well. The chain is built from TRBV4-3 and TRBJ1-5; D possibly corresponds to TRBD1 (6 bases). Trimming removed 3 bases at V and 4 bases at J, with 7 bases between. Germline CDR1 reads LGHNA; CDR2 reads YSLEER. The CDR3 runs 13 residues. The CDR3 bases are TGCGCCAGCAGCCAGGACAGAAATCAGCCCCAGCATTTT. Its protein is CASSQDRNQPQHF.

The chain uses TRBV19 and TRBJ2-7; possible D gene TRBD2, 6 bases. The CDR3 extends over 14 amino acids. The ends were cut back, 4 bases at V and 2 bases at J, with 12 bases in the middle. The germline gives CDR1 LNHDA, CDR2 SQIVND (reference sequence). CDR3: CASSTRGETYEQYF. The CDR3 bases are TGTGCCAGTAGTACTCGCGGGGAAACCTACGAGCAGTACTTC.

The chain carries TRBV5-1 and TRBJ1-1, with 9 bases identical to TRBD1. The V gene end was trimmed by 4 bases and the J gene end by 3 bases; junction bases not matched to a gene: 4. The CDR3 runs to 14 residues. Germline V lookup: CDR1 SGHRS, CDR2 YFSETQ. For the CDR3, the DNA is TGCGCCAGCAGCGTCAGGGACAGGGACACTGAAGCTTTCTTT. It encodes CASSVRDRDTEAFF.

The V and J genes are TRBV4-3 and TRBJ2-1; possible D gene TRBD2, 5 bases. Germline V CDR1 and CDR2: LGHNA, YSLEER. This CDR3 region has 16 residues. V lost 1 base, J lost 4 bases, and 14 bases lay in between. The CDR3, as DNA: TGCGCCAGCAGCCAAGCTCCAGCGCCGGGATACAATGAGCAGTTCTTC. It translates to CASSQAPAPGYNEQFF.

In DNA form, the CDR3 reads TGTGCCAGCAGCTTAGATGACCTCGGCAGGCGCAATCAGCCCCAGCATTTT. Encoded protein: CASSLDDLGRRNQPQHF. The chain employs TRBV7-2 and TRBJ1-5; D ambiguous. V lost 1 base to trimming and J lost 2 bases, with 15 bases between them. From germline, CDR1 is SGHTA and CDR2 FQGNSA. The CDR3 consists of 17 residues.

This chain links TRBV10-3 with TRBJ2-3, with 8 bases matching TRBD1. Looked up from germline, CDR1 is ENHRY and CDR2 is SYGVKD. The CDR3 extends over 16 amino acids. V trimming: 0 bases; J trimming: 4 bases; junction bases outside the gene matches: 6. The CDR3 protein is CAISESTTGVPDTQYF. In nucleotides, the CDR3 is TGTGCCATCAGTGAGTCGACGACAGGGGTTCCAGATACGCAGTATTTT.

This clone showed up just once. No DNA is shown, since the ends of the CDR3 on it are uncertain; the CDR3 is the one TCRdb lists. The V and J genes are TRBV5-4 and TRBJ2-1; the table assigns TRBD2, which was not confirmed against the DNA. Both ends counted, the CDR3 spans 13 residues. CDR1 SGHNT and CDR2 YYREEE come from the germline V gene (reference sequence). CDR3 protein: CASSLDLEREQFF.

A word on this clone: A junction end diverges from the germline sequence, so it may reflect a read error. The chain employs TRBV7-9 and TRBJ1-2; D is uncertain. Germline V lookup: CDR1 SEHNR, CDR2 FQNEAQ (reference sequence). This CDR3 region has 11 residues. DNA of the CDR3: TGTTCCAGCAGCCCAGGCCAACACAAGACCTTC. Its protein product is CSSSPGQHKTF.